The TCR beta chain described here comes from a study of T cell changes during pregnancy in multiple sclerosis. The CDR3 is 17 residues long. CDR1 LNHDA and CDR2 SQIVND come from the germline V gene (reference sequence). V was pared by 0 bases and J by 5 bases, with 9 bases of the junction left unmatched. Produced via immunoSEQ multiplex PCR; TCRdb's table is partial and in-frame only. Of fewer than 55,000 clones listed, roughly nine tenths were seen once; the top ten hold roughly 4.5%. The clonotype was recovered from a female donor in good health, enrolled as a control in a pregnancy study. The chain couples TRBV19 to TRBJ1-1; 10 nucleotides agree with TRBD1. Sequencing used peripheral blood, obtained in the second trimester of pregnancy. The CDR3 reads CASSIDRDRGILTEAFF. The CDR3, as DNA: TGTGCCAGTAGTATAGATAGGGACAGGGGAATTTTAACTGAAGCTTTCTTT.